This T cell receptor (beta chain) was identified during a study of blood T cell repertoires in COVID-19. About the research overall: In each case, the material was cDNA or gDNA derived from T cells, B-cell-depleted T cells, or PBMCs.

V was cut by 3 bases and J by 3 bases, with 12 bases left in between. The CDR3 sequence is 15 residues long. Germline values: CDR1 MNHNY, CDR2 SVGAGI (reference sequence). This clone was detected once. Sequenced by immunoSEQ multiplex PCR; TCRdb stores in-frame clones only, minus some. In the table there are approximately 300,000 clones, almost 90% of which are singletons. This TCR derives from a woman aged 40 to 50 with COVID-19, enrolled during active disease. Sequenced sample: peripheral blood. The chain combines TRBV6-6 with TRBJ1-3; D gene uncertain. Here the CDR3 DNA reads TGTGCCAGCAGTTATCTCCCGGAGGGTGGAAACACCATATATTTT. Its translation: CASSYLPEGGNTIYF.